A single sample is the source of the 27 T cell receptor beta chains below, sequenced in a study of neurological immune-mediated disorders. TCRdb re-derived calls from the 5' RACE reads in MiXCR, one entry per CDR3 protein. The repertoire holds under 75,000 distinct CDR3 sequences, with around 3.4% as singletons. Source material: PBMCs. Receptor source: a woman aged 55 to 70 with multiple sclerosis.

This clonotype came up many times. The chain employs TRBV12-3 or TRBV12-4 and TRBJ1-4, with 11 bases that match TRBD1. The CDR3 contains 16 residues. J was trimmed by 1 base and V by 6 bases; bases with no gene match: 4. CDR3 in amino acids: CASSTGTGGTNEKLFF. CDR3 DNA sequence: TGTGCCAGCAGCACGGGGACAGGGGGAACTAATGAAAAACTGTTTTTT.

This clonotype was observed many times. The chain carries TRBV27 and TRBJ1-5; perhaps TRBD1 as D (6 bases). V lost 6 bases and J 1 base, leaving 19 bases between the germline ends. Looked up from germline, CDR1 is MNHEY and CDR2 is SMNVEV (reference sequence). The CDR3 contains 17 residues. CDR3 nucleotides: TGTGCCAGCAGGCCACTTCCGGGACATTCAAGCAATCAGCCCCAGCATTTT. Its protein is CASRPLPGHSSNQPQHF.

This clonotype was observed at least ten times. The rearrangement uses TRBV5-6 and TRBJ2-7; D is undetermined. CDR3 length: 11 residues. Trimming left V 4 bases short and J 3 bases short, with 5 bases between. CDR1 SGHDT and CDR2 YYEEEE come from the germline V gene. The CDR3 region has the DNA TGTGCCAGCAGCCTACACTACGAGCAGTACTTC. This gives the protein CASSLHYEQYF. Variable domain in full (rest from reference TRBV5-6 and TRBJ2-7): DAGVTQSPTHLIKTRGQQVTLRCSPKSGHDTVSWYQQALGQGPQFIFQYYEEEERQRGNFPDRFSGHQFPNYSSELNVNALLLGDSALYLCASSLHYEQYFGPGTRLTVT.

This clonotype was seen ten or more times. The V call is TRBV7-9, the J call TRBJ1-2; D is uncertain. Germline CDR1 reads SEHNR; CDR2 reads FQNEAQ (reference sequence). V was trimmed by 1 base and J by 6 bases, leaving 9 bases between them. The CDR3 is 13 amino acids. The CDR3 sequence: CASSLGARDGYTF. CDR3 DNA sequence: TGTGCCAGCAGCTTAGGGGCACGAGATGGCTACACCTTC.

This clonotype has only a few counts. The chain is built from TRBV7-2 and TRBJ2-1; D unclear. CDR3 length: 11 amino acids. Germline-derived CDR1 and CDR2 are SGHTA and FQGNSA. Trimming cost V 1 base and J 9 bases, with 4 bases left between them. CDR3 protein: CASSLDVEQFF. Written as DNA, the CDR3 is TGTGCCAGCAGCTTAGACGTTGAGCAGTTCTTC.

This clonotype was observed at least ten times. V usage is TRBV5-5 and J usage is TRBJ2-2; TRBD1 might be the D (5 bases). The CDR3 covers 16 residues. The V gene lost 4 bases and the J gene lost 5 bases, with 18 bases spanning the gap. From germline, CDR1 is SGHKS and CDR2 YYEKEE (reference sequence). The CDR3 DNA is TGTGCCAGCAGCAATTACGGTCAGGGTCGGACCGGGGAGCTGTTTTTT. Translation gives CASSNYGQGRTGELFF.

In this sample, this clonotype turned up many times. The genes are TRBV25-1 and TRBJ1-2; D is undetermined. With 2 bases removed from V and 4 bases from J, the gap between germline ends came to 11 bases. CDR3 length: 14 amino acids. Germline CDR1 and CDR2: MGHDK and SYGVNS. CDR3 DNA: TGTGCCAGCAGTGAAACGGGGTTGGGCTATGGCTACACCTTC. This gives the protein CASSETGLGYGYTF.

V usage is TRBV4-1 and J usage is TRBJ1-2, with a possible D match to TRBD1 (5 bases). The CDR3 runs to 15 residues. V was trimmed by 5 bases and J by 13 bases, leaving 26 bases between them. Germline V lookup: CDR1 MGHRA, CDR2 YSYEKL. CDR3 nucleotide sequence: TGCGCCAGCAGCTGGGACCGCGGGACCGATAGACTCGCCACCTTC. Translating it yields CASSWDRGTDRLATF.

This clonotype was seen repeatedly, ten times or more. The V call is TRBV5-1, the J call TRBJ2-3, with D maybe TRBD2 (7 bases). The V end lost 3 bases, the J end lost 5 bases, and 16 bases lay between the germline ends. The CDR3 loop spans 15 amino acids. The germline CDR1 and CDR2 sequences are SGHRS and YFSETQ. The CDR3 sequence: CASSSSSGGEDTQYF. Here the CDR3 DNA reads TGCGCCAGCAGCTCCTCCTCGGGGGGCGAAGATACGCAGTATTTT.

This clonotype occurred many times. As DNA, the CDR3 is TGCAGTGCTAGCCAACGGGAGTTTGGGTTCAGTGAGCAGTTCTTC. Its translation: CSASQREFGFSEQFF. V and J are TRBV20-1 and TRBJ2-1, with D possibly matching TRBD2 (6 bases). Trimming left V 3 bases short and J 9 bases short, with 21 bases between. CDR1 DFQATT and CDR2 SNEGSKA come from the germline V gene (reference sequence). The CDR3 covers 15 residues.

There are many counts of this clonotype. The V call is TRBV5-1, the J call TRBJ2-1; tentative D call: TRBD2 (5 bases). The CDR3 runs to 15 residues. Trimming stripped 5 bases from V and 0 bases from J, with 12 bases between. Germline V gene data show CDR1 as SGHRS and CDR2 as YFSETQ. CDR3 bases: TGCGCCAGCAGTAGGGAGCGGAGCTCCTACAATGAGCAGTTCTTC. Its protein is CASSRERSSYNEQFF.

This clonotype turned up a few times. A much larger clonotype is one base distant, so this may be a read error. The CDR3 loop is CASSQVGKEQYF. The CDR3 DNA reads TGTGCCAGCAGCCAAGTAGGGAAAGAGCAGTACTTC. The chain links TRBV3-1 to TRBJ2-7; D gene ambiguous. The CDR3 sequence is 12 residues long. Germline V CDR1 and CDR2: LGHDT, YNNKEL (reference sequence). V dropped 1 base and J dropped 7 bases, with 8 bases sitting between them.

This clonotype was seen ten or more times. This chain links TRBV12-3 or TRBV12-4 with TRBJ2-2, with a weak D call TRBD1 (5 bases). Trimming cost V 2 bases and J 3 bases, with 13 bases left between them. CDR3 size: 16 residues. The DNA of the CDR3 is TGTGCCAGCAGTTTAAGGTCAGGGTGGTACACCGGGGAGCTGTTTTTT. Its translation: CASSLRSGWYTGELFF.

At least ten counts were recorded for this clonotype. The chain carries TRBV18 and TRBJ1-2; tentatively, D is TRBD1 (6 bases). The CDR3 covers 16 residues. Germline V gene data show CDR1 as KGHSH and CDR2 as LQKENI. V lost 2 bases and J 2 bases, leaving 15 bases between the germline ends. CDR3 residues: CASSPFSGVENYGYTF. CDR3 DNA sequence: TGTGCCAGCTCACCATTTTCAGGGGTTGAGAACTATGGCTACACCTTC.

This clonotype was observed at least ten times. V usage is TRBV28 and J usage is TRBJ2-2; D is ambiguous. The germline CDR1 and CDR2 sequences are MDHEN and SYDVKM. The germline V and J ends were trimmed by 2 bases and 5 bases, with 3 bases remaining between them. The CDR3 runs to 12 residues. This CDR3 reads CASSLRTGELFF. CDR3 sequence (DNA): TGTGCCAGCAGTTTAAGGACCGGGGAGCTGTTTTTT.

This clonotype was recorded at least ten times. V and J are TRBV12-3 or TRBV12-4 and TRBJ2-7, with a tentative D call TRBD1 (5 bases). The length of the CDR3 is 14 residues. V lost 7 bases and J 2 bases, leaving 15 bases between the germline ends. Written as DNA, the CDR3 is TGTGCCAGCACCTCTCCAGGGCCCCCCTACGAGCAGTACTTC. Translating gives CASTSPGPPYEQYF.

This clonotype was observed many times. This chain connects TRBV4-1 to TRBJ2-5; weak D call: TRBD1 (6 bases). Germline CDR1 is MGHRA and CDR2 is YSYEKL. V lost 1 base and J 4 bases, leaving 16 bases between the germline ends. The CDR3 contains 16 residues. CDR3 bases: TGCGCCAGCAGCCAAGCCCCACAGGGTTTGGCAGAGACCCAGTACTTC. Translating gives CASSQAPQGLAETQYF.

This clonotype was found many times. The rearrangement links TRBV9 to TRBJ1-2; perhaps TRBD1 as D (5 bases). V was shortened by 4 bases and J by 8 bases, with 12 bases between the two germline ends. There are 12 residues in the CDR3. The germline gives CDR1 SGDLS, CDR2 YYNGEE. CDR3 region: CASSPPGIGYTF. In nucleotides, the CDR3 is TGTGCCAGCAGCCCCCCAGGGATCGGCTACACCTTC.

This clonotype occurred many times. The chain links TRBV10-3 to TRBJ2-7, with 13 bases matching TRBD2. Germline lookup yields CDR1 ENHRY and CDR2 SYGVKD. The V gene end was trimmed by 6 bases and the J gene end by 3 bases; junction bases not matched to a gene: 5. This CDR3 contains 15 residues. The CDR3 reads CAISRTSGGIYEQYF. The CDR3 DNA is TGTGCCATCAGCCGGACTAGCGGGGGCATCTACGAGCAGTACTTC.

Ten or more counts support this clonotype. The genes are TRBV5-1 and TRBJ2-7; 7 bases are a match to TRBD1. The junction had 9 bases not matched to a gene; V was cut back by 4 bases and J by 5 bases. The CDR3 sequence is 14 residues long. The germline V gene encodes CDR1 SGHRS and CDR2 YFSETQ. CDR3 sequence: CASSQGPGGNEQYF. CDR3 in DNA: TGCGCCAGCAGCCAGGGCCCAGGGGGAAACGAGCAGTACTTC.

This clonotype was counted ten times or more. This sequence joins TRBV4-1 and TRBJ2-3; a weak D match, TRBD2 (5 bases). CDR1 and CDR2 from the germline V gene are MGHRA and YSYEKL. The CDR3 contains 18 residues. V was clipped by 1 base and J by 0 bases, with 17 bases between them. CDR3: CASSQGRVTGASTDTQYF. The CDR3 region has the DNA TGCGCCAGCAGCCAAGGGCGGGTCACGGGCGCCAGCACAGATACGCAGTATTTT.

This clonotype was recorded at least ten times. This chain connects TRBV18 to TRBJ1-1, with TRBD1 identical over 10 bases. The CDR3 consists of 15 residues. The J segment lost 4 bases and the V segment lost 2 bases, leaving 4 bases of the junction unmatched. Germline CDR1 is KGHSH and CDR2 is LQKENI. In DNA form, the CDR3 reads TGTGCCAGCTCACCAACGGGACAGGGGATCACTGAAGCTTTCTTT. Protein: CASSPTGQGITEAFF.

There are many counts of this clonotype. The V and J genes are TRBV5-1 and TRBJ1-6; the D gene is possibly TRBD1 (6 bases). CDR1 SGHRS and CDR2 YFSETQ come from the germline V gene. The length of the CDR3 is 15 residues. The V end was cut by 2 bases, the J end by 10 bases, with 16 bases between. The CDR3 reads CASSFGAGDGSPLHF. Here the CDR3 DNA reads TGCGCCAGCAGCTTCGGGGCAGGGGACGGCTCACCCCTCCACTTT.

The table lists this clonotype with many counts. The chain combines TRBV12-3 or TRBV12-4 with TRBJ1-2, with D possibly being TRBD1 (5 bases). The CDR3 sequence is 15 residues long. Trimming took off 5 bases at V and 4 bases at J, with 17 bases between the two ends. The CDR3 is CASSRQQGRAYGYTF. The CDR3 DNA reads TGTGCCAGCAGTCGGCAGCAGGGAAGAGCCTATGGCTACACCTTC.

This clonotype was detected ten times or more. The J gene is TRBJ2-7, the V gene TRBV5-1; TRBD1 matches at 8 bases. CDR3 length equals 18 residues. V trimming: 3 bases; J trimming: 2 bases; junction bases outside the gene matches: 16. Germline-derived CDR1 and CDR2 are SGHRS and YFSETQ. CDR3 in DNA: TGCGCCAGCAGCTCATTAATCCCCGGGACAGGACGGACCTACGAGCAGTACTTC. Encoded protein: CASSSLIPGTGRTYEQYF.

Remarks on this clonotype: This clone may be a read error of a much larger clone one base away. The V call is TRBV2, the J call TRBJ2-5; D uncertain. This CDR3 comprises 12 residues. Germline V gives CDR1 SNHLY, CDR2 FYNNEI. Here the CDR3 reads CASAAYQENQYF. For the CDR3, the DNA is TGTGCCAGCGCTGCGTACCAAGAGAACCAGTACTTC.

This clonotype occurred many times. The CDR3 loop reads CSAKAGVFYEQYF. The CDR3 DNA reads TGCAGTGCCAAAGCGGGAGTATTCTACGAGCAGTACTTC. The chain uses TRBV20-1 and TRBJ2-7; 8 nucleotides align to TRBD2. This CDR3 is built from 13 residues. J was trimmed by 3 bases and V by 6 bases; bases with no gene match: 7. Looked up from germline, CDR1 is DFQATT and CDR2 is SNEGSKA (reference sequence).